This T cell receptor (beta chain) stems from a study of T-cell memory formation after mild COVID-19. Study results and limitations: Clones that contracted from day 15 to 85 were balanced CD4/CD8, while later expanders leaned CD4+. Pre-infection memory harbored some responding clones, suggesting cross-reactive memory joined. CD4+ clones that contracted lay mainly in CM and EM; CD8+ ones lay in EMRA.

cDNA libraries for TCR alpha and TCR beta, carrying sample barcodes and UMIs, came from 5'RACE with constant-segment primers. Each CDR3 protein gets one entry after TCRdb re-called the 5' RACE reads with MiXCR. This table has fewer than 550,000 distinct CDR3 sequences, 15% to 20% appearing once. This clonotype was detected only a few times. Its specificity is unknown. There are 16 residues in the CDR3. The rearrangement links TRBV1 to TRBJ2-1; the table assigns TRBD2, which was not confirmed against the DNA. TRBV1 is flagged as a pseudogene. This clonotype was obtained from an adult woman who had mild COVID-19 (a few samples of this study predate the infection). Cell type and time point are not known. The material sequenced was PBMCs or a T cell subset sorted from them (not recorded which). CDR3 region: CTSSQEVLAGYNEQFF. CDR3 bases: TGCACCAGCAGCCAAGAGGTACTAGCGGGCTACAATGAGCAGTTCTTC.